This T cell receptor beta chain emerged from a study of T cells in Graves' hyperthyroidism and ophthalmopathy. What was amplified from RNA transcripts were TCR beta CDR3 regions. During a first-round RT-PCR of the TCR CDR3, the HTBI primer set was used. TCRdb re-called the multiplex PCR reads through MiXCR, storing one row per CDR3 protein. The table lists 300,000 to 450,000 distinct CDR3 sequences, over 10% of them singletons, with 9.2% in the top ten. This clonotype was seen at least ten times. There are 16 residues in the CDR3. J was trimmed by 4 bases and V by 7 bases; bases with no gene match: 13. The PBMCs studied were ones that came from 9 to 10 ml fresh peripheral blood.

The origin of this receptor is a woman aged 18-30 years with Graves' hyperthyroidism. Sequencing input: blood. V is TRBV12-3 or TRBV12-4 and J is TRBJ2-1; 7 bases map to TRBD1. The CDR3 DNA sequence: TGTGCCAGCACCTCTTACAGGGGCCCCCGATACAATGAGCAGTTCTTC. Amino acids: CASTSYRGPRYNEQFF.